This T cell receptor (beta chain) appears in the sequencing data of a study of chemoradiotherapy in HPV16-positive cancers. The V and J ends lost 5 bases and 2 bases respectively, with 15 bases between them. The CDR3 sequence is 15 residues long. Germline loops: CDR1 SGHRS, CDR2 YFSETQ. Data came from immunoSEQ multiplex PCR; TCRdb stores just in-frame clones and leaves some out. The sample lists about 22,000 clones; around 73% were seen once. Study-level findings and limits: In HPV16-positive patients, HPV-responsive T-cell expansion tracked better recurrence-free survival.

On this clone itself: Its matching antigen is unknown.

The TCR originated in a human donor with HPV-associated anogenital cancer. The sample here was taken from a patient who underwent chemoradiotherapy. The chain combines TRBV5-1 with TRBJ2-3, with a weak D call TRBD1 (6 bases). The CDR3 DNA sequence: TGCGCCAGCAGGGCCATACAGGGAAACACAGATACGCAGTATTTT. Its translation: CASRAIQGNTDTQYF.